The 26 T cell receptor beta chains given below trace back to one sample, sequenced in a study of control samples from healthy donors and cancer patients. Repertoires were generated with immunoSEQ multiplex PCR, while TCRdb's copy carries only in-frame clones and drops some. This sample has 79,000 or so clones, with roughly 91% found just once. The sequencing input was PBMCs. These receptor sequences come from a woman aged 45 to 65 with colorectal cancer.

This clone was seen just once. The chain is built from TRBV6-5 and TRBJ1-1; tentatively, D is TRBD1 (5 bases). CDR1 and CDR2 from the germline V gene are MNHEY and SVGAGI. The CDR3 runs 13 residues. The V end lost 8 bases, the J end lost 0 bases, and 10 bases lay between the germline ends. Written as DNA, the CDR3 is TGTGCCAGCCGGGGGGATTTGAACACTGAAGCTTTCTTT. Protein: CASRGDLNTEAFF.

The chain couples TRBV7-2 to TRBJ1-3, with a tentative D call TRBD1 (5 bases). This CDR3 spans 15 amino acids. Trimming removed 7 bases at V and 2 bases at J, with 15 bases between. In germline, CDR1 is SGHTA, CDR2 FQGNSA. The CDR3 reads CASTLGGDPGNTIYF. The CDR3 DNA sequence: TGTGCCAGCACCCTTGGGGGGGACCCTGGAAACACCATATATTTT.

The rearrangement uses TRBV27 and TRBJ2-7; 15 nucleotides match TRBD2. J gave up 0 bases and V 9 bases, and 3 bases lay outside the gene matches. Germline values: CDR1 MNHEY, CDR2 SMNVEV (reference sequence). This CDR3 spans 15 amino acids. As DNA, the CDR3 is TGTGCCAGGGGACTAGCGGGGGGCTCCTCCTACGAGCAGTACGTC. This sequence encodes CARGLAGGSSYEQYV.

The chain carries TRBV6-6 and TRBJ2-7, with D perhaps TRBD2 (6 bases). The CDR3 has 13 amino acids. V gave up 0 bases and J gave up 4 bases, with 7 bases separating them. Germline V CDR1 and CDR2: MNHNY, SVGAGI (reference sequence). The CDR3 DNA reads TGTGCCAGCAGTTACTCGGAGGGTTACGAGCAGTACGTC. Residues: CASSYSEGYEQYV.

The chain combines TRBV24-1 with TRBJ1-2; no clear D. From germline, CDR1 is KGHDR and CDR2 SFDVKD. Between the trimmed V and J ends, which lost 5 bases and 4 bases, there was a span of 10 bases. CDR3 size: 13 residues. CDR3 in amino acids: CATSGVGFYGYTF. The CDR3 DNA sequence: TGTGCCACCAGTGGTGTAGGGTTCTATGGCTACACCTTC.

V usage is TRBV5-1 and J usage is TRBJ2-2; D gene unclear. The CDR3 is 17 amino acids. Germline CDR1 and CDR2: SGHRS and YFSETQ. V dropped 1 base and J dropped 0 bases, with 13 bases sitting between them. CDR3 coding DNA: TGCGCCAGCAGCTTGCGAGGCGTGTCAGCGAACACCGGGGAGCTGTTTTTT. It translates to CASSLRGVSANTGELFF.

In DNA form, the CDR3 reads TGCGCCAGCTCGGATGGAAGCTCTGGAAACACCATATATTTT. Translation gives CASSDGSSGNTIYF. The chain combines TRBV5-1 with TRBJ1-3; D gene ambiguous. Germline-derived CDR1 and CDR2 are SGHRS and YFSETQ. CDR3 length equals 14 residues. V was clipped by 7 bases and J by 0 bases, with 11 bases between them.

A note on this clone: The sample has other DNA sequences that encode this CDR3 too. The genes are TRBV9 and TRBJ2-3; D gene unclear. From germline, CDR1 is SGDLS and CDR2 YYNGEE. V lost 0 bases, J lost 8 bases, and 7 bases lay in between. The CDR3 totals 12 residues. The CDR3 protein is CASSVVGGTQYF. DNA for the CDR3: TGTGCCAGCAGCGTAGTGGGTGGTACGCAGTATTTT.

This clone has a single count. V usage is TRBV9 and J usage is TRBJ1-6; TRBD1 matches 8 bases. The CDR3 covers 14 residues. J was trimmed by 10 bases and V by 0 bases; bases with no gene match: 3. The germline CDR1 and CDR2 sequences are SGDLS and YYNGEE. The CDR3 region has the DNA TGTGCCAGCAGCGTAGCACAGGGGGAGTCACCCCTCCACTTT. This sequence encodes CASSVAQGESPLHF.

The genes are TRBV5-1 and TRBJ1-1, with D unresolved. The V end was cut by 3 bases, the J end by 3 bases, with 12 bases between. The CDR3 has 14 residues. The germline V gene encodes CDR1 SGHRS and CDR2 YFSETQ. CDR3 protein: CASSSTNTYTEAFF. CDR3 sequence (DNA): TGCGCCAGCAGCTCTACCAATACGTACACTGAAGCTTTCTTT.

This clone has just a few counts. This chain links TRBV3-1 (or the pseudogene TRBV3-2) with TRBJ2-1; D is possibly TRBD1 or TRBD2 (6 bases each). The CDR3 has 14 amino acids. V was shortened by 1 base and J by 7 bases, with 11 bases between the two germline ends. Germline assignment: CDR1 LGHDT and CDR2 YNNKEL (reference sequence). CDR3 loop: CASSQAGAGNEQFF. The CDR3 nucleotides are TGTGCCAGCAGCCAAGCGGGGGCGGGAAATGAGCAGTTCTTC.

The chain recombines TRBV4-3 with TRBJ2-5, with D perhaps TRBD2 (5 bases). CDR1 and CDR2 (germline): LGHNA, YSLEER. V shed 3 bases and J shed 5 bases, with 10 bases lying between them. There are 13 residues in the CDR3. The CDR3, as DNA: TGCGCCAGCAGCCATACGGGGTGGGAGACCCAGTACTTC. Its translation: CASSHTGWETQYF.

This clone was counted a single time. The V and J genes are TRBV5-1 and TRBJ1-5; TRBD1 agrees at 9 bases. Germline V gives CDR1 SGHRS, CDR2 YFSETQ. This CDR3 is 16 amino acids long. Unmatched junction bases numbered 7, after V lost 4 bases and J lost 2 bases. DNA for the CDR3: TGCGCCAGCAGCCCGACAGGGGGGATAGGCAATCAGCCCCAGCATTTT. Residues: CASSPTGGIGNQPQHF.

The CDR3 coding sequence is TGCGCCAGCCGACAGGGGGCTGGCACAGATACGCAGTATTTT. Translated: CASRQGAGTDTQYF. The V gene is TRBV5-1, the J gene TRBJ2-3; 10 bases map to TRBD1. This CDR3 has 14 residues. Germline V lookup: CDR1 SGHRS, CDR2 YFSETQ. Trimming removed 7 bases from V and 1 base from J; junction bases left unmatched: 3.

This chain links TRBV7-8 with TRBJ1-6; no reliable D call. Between the trimmed V and J ends, which lost 1 base and 4 bases, there was a span of 11 bases. Germline lookup yields CDR1 SGHVS and CDR2 FQNEAQ. This CDR3 is built from 16 residues. The CDR3 DNA is TGTGCCAGCAGCTTAGATGCGGGAGGATATAATTCACCCCTCCACTTT. It encodes CASSLDAGGYNSPLHF.

CDR3 sequence reads: CASSPTGETYEQYV. Written as DNA, the CDR3 is TGTGCCAGCAGCCCCACGGGGGAGACCTACGAGCAGTACGTC. The chain joins TRBV7-2 to TRBJ2-7, with D possibly TRBD2 on 6 matching bases. Trimming left V 5 bases short and J 2 bases short, with 13 bases between. This CDR3 region has 14 residues. CDR1 SGHTA and CDR2 FQGNSA come from the germline V gene.

The chain combines TRBV10-3 with TRBJ1-1; possible D gene TRBD1, 6 bases. This CDR3 contains 14 residues. V was pared by 3 bases and J by 5 bases, with 13 bases between. Germline V gene lookup returns CDR1 ENHRY and CDR2 SYGVKD. The CDR3 nucleotides read TGTGCCATCAGTGAAGGCAGGGGAGGGACTGAAGCTTTCTTT. Translation: CAISEGRGGTEAFF.

The chain recombines TRBV3-1 (or the pseudogene TRBV3-2) with TRBJ1-1; a possible D gene is TRBD1 (6 bases). Trimming stripped 8 bases from V and 11 bases from J, with 24 bases between. This CDR3 contains 14 residues. Germline CDR1 LGHDT, CDR2 YNNKEL (reference sequence). CDR3 sequence (DNA): TGTGCCAGCGGTCCACAGGGTGGAGGGGTTGGGGCTTTCTTT. Its translation: CASGPQGGGVGAFF.

V gene TRBV2 combines with J gene TRBJ2-1, with 7 bases matching TRBD1. CDR3 size: 13 residues. Per the germline V gene, CDR1 is SNHLY and CDR2 is FYNNEI. The ends lost 6 bases at V and 4 bases at J; junction bases unmatched: 3. The CDR3 nucleotides are TGTGCCAGCAGGAGCAGGGGGTACAATGAGCAGTTCTTC. This translates into CASRSRGYNEQFF.

This clone has just one count. The chain combines TRBV6-5 with TRBJ2-1; perhaps TRBD1 as D (6 bases). Per germline, CDR1 MNHEY and CDR2 SVGAGI. The V end lost 6 bases, the J end lost 8 bases, and 8 bases lay between the germline ends. The CDR3 totals 11 residues. The CDR3 here is CASSRGYEQFF. In nucleotides, the CDR3 is TGTGCCAGCAGCAGGGGTTATGAGCAGTTCTTC.

A few counts support this clone. The genes are TRBV6-1 and TRBJ2-7, with D possibly matching TRBD1 (6 bases). Germline assignment: CDR1 MNHNS and CDR2 SASEGT. This CDR3 has 14 amino acids. Trimming took off 2 bases at V and 6 bases at J, with 14 bases between the two ends. CDR3 in amino acids: CASSEREQGLEQYV. CDR3 DNA: TGTGCCAGCAGTGAACGGGAACAGGGCCTCGAGCAGTACGTC.

V usage is TRBV2 and J usage is TRBJ2-5, with D possibly called TRBD1 or TRBD2 (5 bases each). The CDR3 totals 14 residues. The V gene's germline CDR1 is SNHLY and CDR2 FYNNEI. The V gene lost 7 bases and the J gene lost 1 base, with 13 bases spanning the gap. CDR3 in DNA: TGTGCCAGCAACCCGGGGCACATCCAAGAGACCCAGTACTTC. This sequence encodes CASNPGHIQETQYF.

The genes are TRBV3-1 (or the pseudogene TRBV3-2) and TRBJ2-3; D is possibly TRBD2 (5 bases). The V gene lost 0 bases and the J gene lost 8 bases, with 18 bases spanning the gap. This CDR3 region has 16 residues. Per germline, CDR1 LGHDT and CDR2 YNNKEL (reference sequence). CDR3 sequence (DNA): TGTGCCAGCAGCCAAGATGCGGCGGGCGCCCGTGGTACGCAGTATTTT. Translating gives CASSQDAAGARGTQYF.

The rearrangement joins TRBV18 to TRBJ1-4; 8 bases are a match to TRBD1. The J segment lost 3 bases and the V segment lost 3 bases, leaving 6 bases of the junction unmatched. The CDR3 is 16 residues long. The germline CDR1 and CDR2 sequences are KGHSH and LQKENI. CDR3 in amino acids: CASSPLTGVANEKLFF. CDR3 sequence (DNA): TGTGCCAGCTCACCGCTGACAGGGGTGGCTAATGAAAAACTGTTTTTT.

The gene calls are TRBV10-3 and TRBJ2-2, with D possibly being TRBD1 (5 bases). The CDR3 has 16 amino acids. The V and J ends lost 0 bases and 3 bases respectively, with 11 bases between them. Germline V gene sequence: CDR1 ENHRY, CDR2 SYGVKD. The CDR3 DNA follows: TGTGCCATCAGTGAGTCGCGGCAGGGTTACACCGGGGAGCTGTTTTTT. The encoded protein is CAISESRQGYTGELFF.

This chain uses TRBV18 with TRBJ1-2; 9 nucleotides match TRBD1. CDR1 and CDR2 (germline): KGHSH, LQKENI. The J segment lost 4 bases and the V segment lost 2 bases, leaving 8 bases of the junction unmatched. This CDR3 contains 16 residues. CDR3 sequence reads: CASSPGGDRGFYGYTF. As DNA, the CDR3 is TGTGCCAGCTCACCAGGTGGAGACAGGGGGTTCTATGGCTACACCTTC.